This entry is about one TCR beta chain. It has no known antigen specificity. The sample holds no much larger clone one base away, and base qualities are not on file. This record belongs to a study of radiation and T cells in renal cell carcinoma (dated by TCRdb to the early 2020s). A note on the overall study: In total, fewer than 55 samples underwent TCR beta sequencing: around 26 tumors plus 27 peripheral blood samples. A total of 3.5 million to 4.5 million unique CDR3 nucleotide sequences, encoding roughly 3,000,000 unique CDR3 amino acid sequences, were found across all 55 or so samples.

Points the paper makes about the study in general: Because the trial had a single-armed design, the trial could not examine how radiation dose or scheduling affected the TCR repertoire. Compared with control tumors, irradiated tumors had a greater number of dominant CDR3 motifs, and those motifs took up a bigger portion of the repertoire. Compared with controls, irradiated tumors had higher TCR clonality, as the top 100 clonotypes made up an average of roughly 54% of the repertoire, versus approximately 45% in nephrectomy-only tumors. Because only small tumor regions of roughly 0.91 g were available, intratumoral heterogeneity was not captured.

The sample's time point label is to be understood as: tumor resected at nephrectomy. The treatment or condition label here, explained by the study, means: treatment-naive control, cytoreductive nephrectomy. Control tumors came from treatment-naive renal cell carcinoma patients who underwent cytoreductive nephrectomy without prior radiation. Every patient's renal cell carcinoma showed clear cell pathology. Control tumors used for TCR sequencing were obtained from a few females and eleven to twelve males (median age approximately 50 years, range roughly 40 to 82) and were resected from the early 2010s to the mid-2010s. Tumors were dissociated mechanically, digested with collagenase/hyaluronidase at 37 degrees C, processed in gentleMACS C tubes, and stored in liquid nitrogen. The QIAamp DNA Blood Mini Kit (Qiagen) was used to prepare genomic DNA for TCR sequencing. Only samples passing all quality control checks were included in the analyses.

For CDR1 and CDR2, the germline V gene lists SGHAT and FQNNGV. The CDR3 goes from the cysteine to the phenylalanine over 13 residues. Only CDR3 DNA is held: 39 bases, read in frame from base 1. At the junction V is shortened by 1 base and J by 6 bases, with 6 bases in between. TCR beta libraries were generated from genomic DNA with the immunoSEQ kit, following the manufacturer's recommendations. To prepare the libraries, a first multiplex PCR with proprietary primers was run, followed by a second PCR that added unique barcodes, and a bead cleanup was done after each round. Each sample batch included a kit-provided positive control reaction and a negative control reaction. The final libraries were assessed on an Agilent 4200 TapeStation D1000 ScreenTape, pooled by volume, and quantified by qPCR. Sequencing was performed on an Illumina NextSeq500 using a MidOutput 150-cycle cartridge, with 156 Read1 cycles, 15 Index1 cycles, and the kit custom primers. The pooled library was loaded at about 1 pM, and approximately 19% PhiX control was spiked in. In the original analysis: Vendor-processed data were analyzed in R, with a clonotype defined as all T cells sharing the same CDR3 nucleotide sequence. For clone abundance analyses, frequencies were normalized to the 10,000 most abundant clones in each sample. Public T cell clones, averaging fewer than five per sample, were removed before analysis. Dominant motif analysis used ImmunoMap with the PAM10 matrix, gap penalty 30 and homology threshold 0.3; motifs with cumulative frequency at least 0.01 counted as dominant. Imported from immuneACCESS, the table was reduced by TCRdb to in-frame sequences with V and J called. These copies leave out some clones; in studies compared against another copy, an unresolved V gene accounts for under half, and the cause of the remainder is not known. V and J calls and clone size are copied from that table; D and trimming were computed from the DNA. Within this sample are roughly 13,000 clones, with 60% to 75% of them counted one time only. The ten largest account for around 20% of the sample.

The clonotype comes from a woman older than 75 with renal cell carcinoma. The sequencing used tumor tissue, collected from a patient whose treatment was nephrectomy without radiotherapy. Recombination joined TRBV11-2 with TRBJ1-4, with the D gene too uncertain to name. Read as DNA, the sequence is TGTGCCAGCAGCTTAGTCTCGGATGAAAAACTGTTTTTT. This is translated as CASSLVSDEKLFF.